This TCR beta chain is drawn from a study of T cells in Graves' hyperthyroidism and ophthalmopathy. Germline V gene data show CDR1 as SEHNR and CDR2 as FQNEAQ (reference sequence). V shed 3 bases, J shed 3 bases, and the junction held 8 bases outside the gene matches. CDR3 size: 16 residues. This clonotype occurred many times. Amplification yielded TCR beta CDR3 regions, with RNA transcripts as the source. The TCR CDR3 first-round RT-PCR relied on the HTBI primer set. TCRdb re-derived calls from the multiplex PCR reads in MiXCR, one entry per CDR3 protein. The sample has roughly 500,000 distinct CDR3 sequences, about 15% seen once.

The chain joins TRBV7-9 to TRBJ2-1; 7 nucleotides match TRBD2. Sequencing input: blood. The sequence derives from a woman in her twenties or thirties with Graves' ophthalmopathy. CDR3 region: CASSLFSGGSYNEQFF. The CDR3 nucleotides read TGTGCCAGCAGCTTGTTTTCGGGAGGTAGCTACAATGAGCAGTTCTTC.